One sample yielded the 10 T cell receptor beta chains listed below, sequenced in a study of blood T cell repertoires in COVID-19. Measured with immunoSEQ multiplex PCR; TCRdb has only the in-frame clones, and not every one. The repertoire includes over 200,000 clones, around 90% of them detected once, and under 3.5% sits in the top ten. The sequenced material came from peripheral blood. These TCRs come from a man aged 25 to 40 with COVID-19, enrolled during active disease.

The chain uses TRBV6-5 and TRBJ1-6, with 9 positions matching TRBD1. V lost 6 bases to trimming and J lost 8 bases; unmatched junction nucleotides: 8. The CDR3 is 15 residues long. Looked up from germline, CDR1 is MNHEY and CDR2 is SVGAGI. The CDR3 nucleotides read TGTGCCAGCAGCCCCGGACAGGGGACGGATTCACCCCTCCACTTT. Translated: CASSPGQGTDSPLHF.

Remarks on this clone: Other DNA sequences within the sample encode an identical CDR3. V gene TRBV4-3 combines with J gene TRBJ2-7; 7 nucleotides align to TRBD2. Germline values: CDR1 LGHNA, CDR2 YSLEER. J lost 2 bases, V lost 1 base, and 11 bases had no gene match. The CDR3 spans 17 residues. CDR3 in DNA: TGCGCCAGCAGCCAAGCGAGGGAGGGACTCAAGGCCTACGAGCAGTACTTC. Translated: CASSQAREGLKAYEQYF.

This chain links TRBV7-2 with TRBJ1-1; D perhaps matches TRBD1 (6 bases). The CDR3 is 16 amino acids. The germline gives CDR1 SGHTA, CDR2 FQGNSA. V was clipped by 2 bases and J by 6 bases, with 19 bases between them. For the CDR3, the DNA is TGTGCCAGCAGCTTAAGTGTCCGAGCGCGGACAGCTGAAGCTTTCTTT. Protein: CASSLSVRARTAEAFF.

The J gene is TRBJ2-1, the V gene TRBV5-1; 9 bases are shared with TRBD1. Germline loops: CDR1 SGHRS, CDR2 YFSETQ. V was pared by 4 bases and J by 1 base, with 15 bases of the junction left unmatched. CDR3 size: 19 residues. As DNA, the CDR3 is TGCGCCAGCAGCCCACTCCCGGGACAGGGCCTTAATTCCTACAATGAGCAGTTCTTC. Its translation is CASSPLPGQGLNSYNEQFF.

This rearrangement joins TRBV10-3 to TRBJ2-1, with TRBD1 identical over 9 bases. Germline CDR1 ENHRY, CDR2 SYGVKD. This CDR3 has 12 residues. Unmatched junction bases numbered 6, after V lost 6 bases and J lost 12 bases. The CDR3: CAISSGQGGQFF. CDR3 sequence (DNA): TGTGCCATCAGCTCGGGACAGGGTGGGCAGTTCTTC.

The V call is TRBV18, the J call TRBJ2-7; unclear D gene. The CDR3 has 13 amino acids. Trimming pared 3 bases from V and 5 bases from J, leaving 11 bases between. Germline-derived CDR1 and CDR2 are KGHSH and LQKENI. The CDR3 loop is CASSPGTLHEQYF. DNA for the CDR3: TGTGCCAGCTCACCGGGCACGCTCCACGAGCAGTACTTC.

The chain recombines TRBV4-3 with TRBJ1-2; the match to TRBD1 covers 10 bases. The CDR3 is 15 residues long. The junction had 7 bases not matched to a gene; V was cut back by 3 bases and J by 6 bases. Germline V CDR1 and CDR2: LGHNA, YSLEER. The CDR3 here is CASSQRQGAVDGYTF. The CDR3 DNA follows: TGCGCCAGCAGCCAGCGACAGGGGGCGGTGGATGGCTACACCTTC.

The chain is built from TRBV4-3 and TRBJ1-1, with D perhaps TRBD1 (5 bases). V was cut by 0 bases and J by 5 bases, with 16 bases left in between. The CDR3 covers 16 residues. Germline CDR1 LGHNA, CDR2 YSLEER. The DNA for the CDR3 is TGCGCCAGCAGCCAAGACAGCGAAGGGGTGGAGACTGAAGCTTTCTTT. This codes for CASSQDSEGVETEAFF.

CDR3: CASTRGSNQPQHF. For the CDR3, the DNA is TGTGCCAGCACGAGAGGGAGCAATCAGCCCCAGCATTTT. The rearrangement uses TRBV6-5 and TRBJ1-5; unclear D gene. Germline V gene sequence: CDR1 MNHEY, CDR2 SVGAGI. The CDR3 contains 13 residues. Trimming left V 7 bases short and J 1 base short, with 8 bases between.

This clone showed up just once. Additional DNA sequences in this sample encode the identical CDR3. V is TRBV11-2 and J is TRBJ2-7; 7 bases map to TRBD2. The CDR3 runs 14 residues. V was pared by 1 base and J by 0 bases, with 0 bases of the junction left unmatched. Germline CDR1 reads SGHAT; CDR2 reads FQNNGV. The CDR3 region is CASSLGGSSYEQYF. CDR3 bases: TGTGCCAGCAGCTTAGGCGGGAGCTCCTACGAGCAGTACTTC. Combining the CDR3 with reference TRBV11-2 and TRBJ2-7 gives the whole variable domain EAGVAQSPRYKIIEKRQSVAFWCNPISGHATLYWYQQILGQGPKLLIQFQNNGVVDDSQLPKDRFSAERLKGVDSTLKIQPAKLEDSAVYLCASSLGGSSYEQYFGPGTRLTVT.